These 12 T cell receptor beta chains were sequenced from one sample in a study of blood T cells in healthy people across ages. A J-beta primer mix and a sample-barcoded 5' primer were used in a second PCR of about 7 to 12 cycles. TCRdb re-called the 5' RACE reads through MiXCR, storing one row per CDR3 protein. Among around 800,000 distinct CDR3 sequences listed, roughly 53% were seen once. The sample taken for sequencing was blood. Receptor source: a man older than 75 in good health.

J is TRBJ1-2 and V is TRBV27, with a possible D match to TRBD1 (5 bases). The CDR3 is 15 amino acids. V was trimmed by 8 bases and J by 0 bases, leaving 16 bases between them. Germline V lookup: CDR1 MNHEY, CDR2 SMNVEV (reference sequence). As DNA, the CDR3 is TGTGCCAGCCAGAGTTGGGGGGGGTCTAACTATGGCTACACCTTC. The encoded protein is CASQSWGGSNYGYTF.

A remark on this clonotype: Compared with germline, one end of the junction differs, possibly owing to a read error. The chain recombines TRBV12-3 or TRBV12-4 with TRBJ2-7; 12 bases are shared with TRBD2. The CDR3 is 16 amino acids. The CDR3 region has the DNA TGTGCCAGCAGCCCCAGGACTAGCGGGGAGTCCTACGGGCAGTACTTC. This gives the protein CASSPRTSGESYGQYF.

The chain employs TRBV7-9 and TRBJ2-5, with a possible D match to TRBD2 (5 bases). Germline V gene sequence: CDR1 SEHNR, CDR2 FQNEAQ (reference sequence). The CDR3 has 18 residues. V lost 3 bases to trimming and J lost 2 bases, with 22 bases between them. The CDR3 reads CASSLGIAREIGQETQYF. The CDR3 DNA follows: TGTGCCAGCAGCTTGGGCATAGCGAGGGAGATTGGGCAAGAGACCCAGTACTTC.

The V call is TRBV5-1, the J call TRBJ2-2, with TRBD2 matching 8 bases. This CDR3 spans 18 amino acids. The V gene's germline CDR1 is SGHRS and CDR2 YFSETQ. V lost 4 bases, J lost 3 bases, and 14 bases stayed unmatched. The CDR3 loop is CASSLTGKLAEYTGELFF. The CDR3 region has the DNA TGCGCCAGCAGCCTCACAGGGAAACTAGCGGAGTACACCGGGGAGCTGTTTTTT.

The genes are TRBV12-3 or TRBV12-4 and TRBJ1-1, with D perhaps TRBD1 (5 bases). This CDR3 spans 14 amino acids. Trimming took 3 bases from V and 0 from J, leaving 8 bases between them. CDR3 in DNA: TGTGCCAGCAGTTTGAACAGGATGAACACTGAAGCTTTCTTT. This encodes CASSLNRMNTEAFF.

The chain carries TRBV3-1 and TRBJ2-6; 9 nucleotides align to TRBD1. Germline CDR1 reads LGHDT; CDR2 reads YNNKEL (reference sequence). This CDR3 spans 19 amino acids. With V trimmed by 4 bases and J by 0 bases, 10 bases remained unmatched. The CDR3 sequence: CASSPGTGPFSSGANVLTF. Written as DNA, the CDR3 is TGTGCCAGCAGCCCCGGGACAGGGCCATTTTCCTCTGGGGCCAACGTCCTGACTTTC.

The genes are TRBV9 and TRBJ2-3, with TRBD2 matching over 12 bases. Germline CDR1 and CDR2: SGDLS and YYNGEE. CDR3 length: 16 amino acids. V dropped 4 bases and J dropped 6; count of bases not matched to a gene: 9. The CDR3 spells CASSTGLAGISDTQYF. The CDR3 DNA reads as TGTGCCAGCAGCACGGGACTAGCGGGTATTTCGGATACGCAGTATTTT.

The CDR3 spells CASSQRDSSNGYTF. The CDR3 DNA is TGTGCCAGCAGCCAACGGGACAGTAGTAATGGCTACACCTTC. The rearrangement links TRBV3-1 to TRBJ1-2; 7 nucleotides line up with TRBD1. V trimming: 2 bases; J trimming: 6 bases; junction bases outside the gene matches: 6. There are 14 residues in the CDR3. The germline CDR1 and CDR2 sequences are LGHDT and YNNKEL (reference sequence).

This clonotype showed up just a few times. The CDR3 region is CASSEDRVGEKLFF. The DNA for the CDR3 is TGTGCCAGCAGTGAGGACAGGGTGGGGGAAAAACTGTTTTTT. The chain employs TRBV2 and TRBJ1-4; 8 nucleotides agree with TRBD1. J was trimmed by 8 bases and V by 3 bases; bases with no gene match: 5. The CDR3 spans 14 residues. The germline V gene encodes CDR1 SNHLY and CDR2 FYNNEI.

V usage is TRBV12-3 or TRBV12-4 and J usage is TRBJ2-6, with 10 bases aligning to TRBD1. Trimming at V came to 1 base and at J to 1 base, leaving 1 base not matched to a gene. This CDR3 has 17 amino acids. In nucleotides, the CDR3 is TGTGCCAGCAGTTTAGGGACAGGGGGTTCTGGGGCCAACGTCCTGACTTTC. Its translation: CASSLGTGGSGANVLTF.

The chain couples TRBV5-1 to TRBJ2-3; 7 positions agree with TRBD2. This CDR3 has 15 residues. Germline CDR1 is SGHRS and CDR2 is YFSETQ. J gave up 4 bases and V 6 bases, and 11 bases lay outside the gene matches. CDR3 region: CASTPPASGADTQYF. CDR3 nucleotides: TGCGCCAGCACCCCCCCGGCTAGCGGCGCAGATACGCAGTATTTT.

The chain has TRBV12-1 and TRBJ2-1; the tabulated D call, TRBD1, remains unverified against the DNA. TRBV12-1 is noted as a pseudogene. The length of the CDR3 is 14 residues. This CDR3 is CASSFLGNYNEQFF. The DNA of the CDR3 is TGTGCCAGCAGCTTTCTCGGGAATTACAATGAGCAGTTCTTC.